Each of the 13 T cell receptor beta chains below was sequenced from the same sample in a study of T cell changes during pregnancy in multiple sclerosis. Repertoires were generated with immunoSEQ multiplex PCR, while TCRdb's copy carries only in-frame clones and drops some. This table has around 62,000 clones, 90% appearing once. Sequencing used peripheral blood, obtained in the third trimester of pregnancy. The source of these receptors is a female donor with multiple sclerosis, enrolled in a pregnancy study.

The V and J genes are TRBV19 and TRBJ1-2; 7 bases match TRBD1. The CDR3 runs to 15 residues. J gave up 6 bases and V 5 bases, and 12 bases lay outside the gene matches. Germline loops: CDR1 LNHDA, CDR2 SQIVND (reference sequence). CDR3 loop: CASSRGKGAIHGYTF. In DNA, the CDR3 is TGTGCCAGTAGTCGGGGAAAGGGGGCCATTCATGGCTACACCTTC.

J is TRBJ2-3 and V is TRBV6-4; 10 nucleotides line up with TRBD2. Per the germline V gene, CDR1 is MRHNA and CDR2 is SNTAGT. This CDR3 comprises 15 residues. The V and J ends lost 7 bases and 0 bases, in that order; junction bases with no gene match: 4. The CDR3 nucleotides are TGTGCCAGCACTATGACTAGCGGGAGCACAGATACGCAGTATTTT. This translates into CASTMTSGSTDTQYF.

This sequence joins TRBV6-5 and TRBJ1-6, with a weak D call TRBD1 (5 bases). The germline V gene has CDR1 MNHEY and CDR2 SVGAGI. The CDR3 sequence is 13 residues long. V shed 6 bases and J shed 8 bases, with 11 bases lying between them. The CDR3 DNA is TGTGCCAGCAGCCTCTGGGGCCATTCACCCCTCCACTTT. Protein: CASSLWGHSPLHF.

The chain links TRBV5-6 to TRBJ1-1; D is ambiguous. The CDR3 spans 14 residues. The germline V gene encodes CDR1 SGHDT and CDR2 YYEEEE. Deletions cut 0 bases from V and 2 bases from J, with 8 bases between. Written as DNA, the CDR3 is TGTGCCAGCAGCTTGGCCACAGTTAACACTGAAGCTTTCTTT. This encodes CASSLATVNTEAFF. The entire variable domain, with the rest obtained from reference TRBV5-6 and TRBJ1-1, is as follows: DAGVTQSPTHLIKTRGQQVTLRCSPKSGHDTVSWYQQALGQGPQFIFQYYEEEERQRGNFPDRFSGHQFPNYSSELNVNALLLGDSALYLCASSLATVNTEAFFGQGTRLTVV.

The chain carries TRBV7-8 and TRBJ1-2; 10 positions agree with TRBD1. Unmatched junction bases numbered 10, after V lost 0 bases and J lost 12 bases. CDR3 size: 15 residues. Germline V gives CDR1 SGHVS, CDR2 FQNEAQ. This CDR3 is CASSLAGTGAAGDTF. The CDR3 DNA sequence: TGTGCCAGCAGCTTAGCGGGGACAGGGGCTGCTGGGGACACCTTC.

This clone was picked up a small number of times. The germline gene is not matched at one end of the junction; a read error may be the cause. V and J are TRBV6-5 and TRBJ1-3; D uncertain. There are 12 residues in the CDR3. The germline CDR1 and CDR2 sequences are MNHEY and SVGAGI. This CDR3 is CASGSGVRALHF. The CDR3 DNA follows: TGTGCCAGCGGCTCTGGTGTGCGGGCCCTTCATTTT.

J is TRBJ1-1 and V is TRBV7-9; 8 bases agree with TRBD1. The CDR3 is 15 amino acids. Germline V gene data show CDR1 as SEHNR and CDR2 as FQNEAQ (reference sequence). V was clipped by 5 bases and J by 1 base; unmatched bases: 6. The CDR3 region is CASSLTGTGNTEAFF. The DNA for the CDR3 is TGTGCCAGCAGCCTAACCGGGACAGGGAACACTGAAGCTTTCTTT.

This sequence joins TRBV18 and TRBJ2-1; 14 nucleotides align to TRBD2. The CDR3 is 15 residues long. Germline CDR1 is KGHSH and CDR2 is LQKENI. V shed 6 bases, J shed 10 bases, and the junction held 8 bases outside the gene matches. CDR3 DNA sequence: TGTGCCAGCTCCACCGGGACTAGCGGGAGTCGAGAGCAGTTCTTC. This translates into CASSTGTSGSREQFF.

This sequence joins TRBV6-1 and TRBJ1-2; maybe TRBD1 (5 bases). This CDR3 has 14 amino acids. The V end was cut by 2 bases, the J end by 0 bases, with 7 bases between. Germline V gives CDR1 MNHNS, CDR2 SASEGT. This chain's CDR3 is CASSEPGTNYGYTF. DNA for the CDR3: TGTGCCAGCAGTGAACCAGGGACTAACTATGGCTACACCTTC.

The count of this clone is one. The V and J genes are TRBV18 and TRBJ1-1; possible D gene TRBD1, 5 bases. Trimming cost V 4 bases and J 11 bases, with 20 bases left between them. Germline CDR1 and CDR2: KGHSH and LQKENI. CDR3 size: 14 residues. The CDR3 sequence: CASSLQDTPDGAFF. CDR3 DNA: TGTGCCAGCTCACTCCAGGACACCCCGGATGGGGCTTTCTTT.

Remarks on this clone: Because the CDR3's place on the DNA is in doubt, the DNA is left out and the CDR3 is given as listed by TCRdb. The CDR3 protein is CASSEFQTWGVGSFF. The V and J genes are TRBV6-1 and TRBJ1-1. Germline V gives CDR1 MNHNS, CDR2 SASEGT. The CDR3 length is 15 residues, termini included.

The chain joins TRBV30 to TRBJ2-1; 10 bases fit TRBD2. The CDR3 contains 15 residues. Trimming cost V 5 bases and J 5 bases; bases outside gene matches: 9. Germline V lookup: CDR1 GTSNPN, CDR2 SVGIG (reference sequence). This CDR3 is CAWDPSGGANNEQFF. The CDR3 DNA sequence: TGTGCCTGGGACCCCAGCGGGGGGGCCAACAATGAGCAGTTCTTC.

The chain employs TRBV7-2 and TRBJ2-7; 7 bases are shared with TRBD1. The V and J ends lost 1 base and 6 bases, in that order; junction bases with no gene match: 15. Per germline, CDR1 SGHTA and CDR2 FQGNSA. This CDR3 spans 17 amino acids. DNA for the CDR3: TGTGCCAGCAGCTTAGAGGAACCTCTTTTGACAGGGCGCGAGCAGTACTTC. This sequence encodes CASSLEEPLLTGREQYF.